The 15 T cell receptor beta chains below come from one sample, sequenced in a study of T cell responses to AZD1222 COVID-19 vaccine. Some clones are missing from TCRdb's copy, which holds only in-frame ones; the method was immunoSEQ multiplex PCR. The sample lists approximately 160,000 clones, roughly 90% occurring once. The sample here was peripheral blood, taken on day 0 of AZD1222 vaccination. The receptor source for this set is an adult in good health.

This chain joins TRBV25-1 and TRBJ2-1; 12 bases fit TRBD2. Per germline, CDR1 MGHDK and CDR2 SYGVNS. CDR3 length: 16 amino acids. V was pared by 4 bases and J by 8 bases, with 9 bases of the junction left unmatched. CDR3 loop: CASSGGKTSGSHEQFF. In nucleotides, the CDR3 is TGTGCCAGCAGTGGAGGGAAGACTAGCGGGAGCCATGAGCAGTTCTTC.

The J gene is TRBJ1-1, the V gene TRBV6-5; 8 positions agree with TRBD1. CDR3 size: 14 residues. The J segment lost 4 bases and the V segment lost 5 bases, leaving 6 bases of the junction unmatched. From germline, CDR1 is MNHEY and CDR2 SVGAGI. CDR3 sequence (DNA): TGTGCCAGCAGTCAGACAGGGGTGGTCACTGAAGCTTTCTTT. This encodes CASSQTGVVTEAFF.

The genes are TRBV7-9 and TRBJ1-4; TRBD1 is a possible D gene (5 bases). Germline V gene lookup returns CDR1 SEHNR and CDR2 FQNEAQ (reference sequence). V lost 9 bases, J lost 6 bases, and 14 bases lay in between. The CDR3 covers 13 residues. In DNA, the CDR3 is TGTGCCAGTACACACGGGGCGGATGAAAAACTGTTTTTT. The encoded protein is CASTHGADEKLFF.

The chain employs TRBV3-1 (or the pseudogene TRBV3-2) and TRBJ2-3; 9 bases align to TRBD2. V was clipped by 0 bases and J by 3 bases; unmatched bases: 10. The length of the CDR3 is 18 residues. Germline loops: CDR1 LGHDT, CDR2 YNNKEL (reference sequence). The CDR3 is CASSQDWGEREVTDTQYF. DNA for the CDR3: TGTGCCAGCAGCCAAGATTGGGGCGAGCGGGAGGTAACAGATACGCAGTATTTT.

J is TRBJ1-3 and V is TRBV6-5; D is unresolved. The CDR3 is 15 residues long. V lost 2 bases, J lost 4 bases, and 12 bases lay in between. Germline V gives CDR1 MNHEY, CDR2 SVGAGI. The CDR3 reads CASSYLGWGGNTIYF. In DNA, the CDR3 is TGTGCCAGCAGTTACCTGGGCTGGGGAGGAAACACCATATATTTT.

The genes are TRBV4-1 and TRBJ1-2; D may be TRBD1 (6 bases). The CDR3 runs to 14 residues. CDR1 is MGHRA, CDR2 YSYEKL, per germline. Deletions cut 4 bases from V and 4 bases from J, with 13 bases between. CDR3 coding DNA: TGCGCCAGCAGCCCGACAGGAGGGGGCTATGGCTACACCTTC. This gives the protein CASSPTGGGYGYTF.

The DNA for the CDR3 is TGTGCCAGCAGCTCAACGGGGCCTGGGGCCAACGTCCTGACTTTC. It codes for CASSSTGPGANVLTF. The gene calls are TRBV7-9 and TRBJ2-6; D is tentatively TRBD1 or TRBD2 (5 bases each). The CDR3 length is 15 residues. Per germline, CDR1 SEHNR and CDR2 FQNEAQ (reference sequence). Trimming stripped 4 bases from V and 2 bases from J, with 9 bases between. Looking up the rest from reference TRBV7-9 and TRBJ2-6 gives the full variable domain: DTGVSQNPRHKITKRGQNVTFRCDPISEHNRLYWYRQTLGQGPEFLTYFQNEAQLEKSRLLSDRFSAERPKGSFSTLEIQRTEQGDSAMYLCASSSTGPGANVLTFGAGSRLTVL.

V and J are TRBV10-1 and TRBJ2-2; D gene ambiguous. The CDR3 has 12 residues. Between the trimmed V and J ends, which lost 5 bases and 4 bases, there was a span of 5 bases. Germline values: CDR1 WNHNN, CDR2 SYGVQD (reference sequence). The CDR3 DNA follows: TGCGCCAGCAGTTGGGCCACCGGGGAGCTGTTTTTT. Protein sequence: CASSWATGELFF.

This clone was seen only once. Here the CDR3 reads CASSLGTSSYEQYF. CDR3 DNA: TGCGCCAGCAGCCTTGGGACTTCCTCCTACGAGCAGTACTTC. The V call is TRBV4-1, the J call TRBJ2-7; maybe TRBD2 (6 bases). The ends were cut back, 4 bases at V and 0 bases at J, with 10 bases in the middle. The germline V gene has CDR1 MGHRA and CDR2 YSYEKL. The CDR3 spans 14 residues.

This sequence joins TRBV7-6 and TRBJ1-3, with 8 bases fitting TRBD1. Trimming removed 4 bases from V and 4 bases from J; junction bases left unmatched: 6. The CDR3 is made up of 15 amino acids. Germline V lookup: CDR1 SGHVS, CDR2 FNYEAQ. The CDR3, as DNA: TGTGCCAGCAGCTACCCCCAGGGGGCAGGAAACACCATATATTTT. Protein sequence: CASSYPQGAGNTIYF.

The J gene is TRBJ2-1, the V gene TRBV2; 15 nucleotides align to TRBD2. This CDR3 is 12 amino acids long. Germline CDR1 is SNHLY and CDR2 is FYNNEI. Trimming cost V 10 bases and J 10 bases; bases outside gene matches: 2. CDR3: CAMGLAGGEQFF. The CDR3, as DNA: TGTGCCATGGGACTAGCGGGAGGAGAGCAGTTCTTC.

CDR3 nucleotides: TGCGCCAGCAGTGAACGGGCAGGGGGCGTAGGCAATCAGCCCCAGCATTTT. It yields the protein CASSERAGGVGNQPQHF. This rearrangement joins TRBV10-2 to TRBJ1-5, with 8 bases fitting TRBD1. Per germline, CDR1 WSHSY and CDR2 SAAADI. With V trimmed by 3 bases and J by 2 bases, 9 bases remained unmatched. The length of the CDR3 is 17 residues.

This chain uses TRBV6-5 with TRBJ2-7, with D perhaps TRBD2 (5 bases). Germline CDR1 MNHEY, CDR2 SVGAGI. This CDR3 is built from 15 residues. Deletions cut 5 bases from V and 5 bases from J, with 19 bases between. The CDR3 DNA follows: TGTGCCAGCAGTCCTGGCCGGGGTGGTCCCCACGAGCAGTACTTC. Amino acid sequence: CASSPGRGGPHEQYF.

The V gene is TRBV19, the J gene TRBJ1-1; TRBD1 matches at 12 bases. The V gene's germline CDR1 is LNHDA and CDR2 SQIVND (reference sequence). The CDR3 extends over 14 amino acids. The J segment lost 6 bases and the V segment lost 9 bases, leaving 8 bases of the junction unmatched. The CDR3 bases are TGTGCCAGCCTCTGGCGGGACAGGGGGCCTGAAGCTTTCTTT. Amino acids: CASLWRDRGPEAFF.

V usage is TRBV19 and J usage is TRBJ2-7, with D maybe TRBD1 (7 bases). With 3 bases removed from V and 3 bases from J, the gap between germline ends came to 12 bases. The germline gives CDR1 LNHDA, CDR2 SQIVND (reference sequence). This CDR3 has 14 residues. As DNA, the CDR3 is TGTGCCAGTAGTATCGCGGGACAGCTCTACGAGCAGTACTTC. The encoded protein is CASSIAGQLYEQYF. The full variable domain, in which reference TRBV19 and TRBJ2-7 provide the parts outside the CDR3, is DGGITQSPKYLFRKEGQNVTLSCEQNLNHDAMYWYRQDPGQGLRLIYYSQIVNDFQKGDIAEGYSVSREKKESFPLTVTSAQKNPTAFYLCASSIAGQLYEQYFGPGTRLTVT.